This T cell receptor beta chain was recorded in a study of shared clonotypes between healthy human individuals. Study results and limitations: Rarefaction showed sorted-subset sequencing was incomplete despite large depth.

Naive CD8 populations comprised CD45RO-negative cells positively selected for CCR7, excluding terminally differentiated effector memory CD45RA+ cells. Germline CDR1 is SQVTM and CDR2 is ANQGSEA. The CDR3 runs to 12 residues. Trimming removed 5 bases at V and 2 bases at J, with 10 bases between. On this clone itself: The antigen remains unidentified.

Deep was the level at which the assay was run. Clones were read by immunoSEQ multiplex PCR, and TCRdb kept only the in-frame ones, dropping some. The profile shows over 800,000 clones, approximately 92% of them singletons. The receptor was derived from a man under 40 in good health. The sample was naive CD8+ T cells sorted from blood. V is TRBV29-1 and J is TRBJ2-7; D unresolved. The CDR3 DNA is TGCAGCGTTCGAGACTGGACCTACGAGCAGTACTTC. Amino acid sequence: CSVRDWTYEQYF.